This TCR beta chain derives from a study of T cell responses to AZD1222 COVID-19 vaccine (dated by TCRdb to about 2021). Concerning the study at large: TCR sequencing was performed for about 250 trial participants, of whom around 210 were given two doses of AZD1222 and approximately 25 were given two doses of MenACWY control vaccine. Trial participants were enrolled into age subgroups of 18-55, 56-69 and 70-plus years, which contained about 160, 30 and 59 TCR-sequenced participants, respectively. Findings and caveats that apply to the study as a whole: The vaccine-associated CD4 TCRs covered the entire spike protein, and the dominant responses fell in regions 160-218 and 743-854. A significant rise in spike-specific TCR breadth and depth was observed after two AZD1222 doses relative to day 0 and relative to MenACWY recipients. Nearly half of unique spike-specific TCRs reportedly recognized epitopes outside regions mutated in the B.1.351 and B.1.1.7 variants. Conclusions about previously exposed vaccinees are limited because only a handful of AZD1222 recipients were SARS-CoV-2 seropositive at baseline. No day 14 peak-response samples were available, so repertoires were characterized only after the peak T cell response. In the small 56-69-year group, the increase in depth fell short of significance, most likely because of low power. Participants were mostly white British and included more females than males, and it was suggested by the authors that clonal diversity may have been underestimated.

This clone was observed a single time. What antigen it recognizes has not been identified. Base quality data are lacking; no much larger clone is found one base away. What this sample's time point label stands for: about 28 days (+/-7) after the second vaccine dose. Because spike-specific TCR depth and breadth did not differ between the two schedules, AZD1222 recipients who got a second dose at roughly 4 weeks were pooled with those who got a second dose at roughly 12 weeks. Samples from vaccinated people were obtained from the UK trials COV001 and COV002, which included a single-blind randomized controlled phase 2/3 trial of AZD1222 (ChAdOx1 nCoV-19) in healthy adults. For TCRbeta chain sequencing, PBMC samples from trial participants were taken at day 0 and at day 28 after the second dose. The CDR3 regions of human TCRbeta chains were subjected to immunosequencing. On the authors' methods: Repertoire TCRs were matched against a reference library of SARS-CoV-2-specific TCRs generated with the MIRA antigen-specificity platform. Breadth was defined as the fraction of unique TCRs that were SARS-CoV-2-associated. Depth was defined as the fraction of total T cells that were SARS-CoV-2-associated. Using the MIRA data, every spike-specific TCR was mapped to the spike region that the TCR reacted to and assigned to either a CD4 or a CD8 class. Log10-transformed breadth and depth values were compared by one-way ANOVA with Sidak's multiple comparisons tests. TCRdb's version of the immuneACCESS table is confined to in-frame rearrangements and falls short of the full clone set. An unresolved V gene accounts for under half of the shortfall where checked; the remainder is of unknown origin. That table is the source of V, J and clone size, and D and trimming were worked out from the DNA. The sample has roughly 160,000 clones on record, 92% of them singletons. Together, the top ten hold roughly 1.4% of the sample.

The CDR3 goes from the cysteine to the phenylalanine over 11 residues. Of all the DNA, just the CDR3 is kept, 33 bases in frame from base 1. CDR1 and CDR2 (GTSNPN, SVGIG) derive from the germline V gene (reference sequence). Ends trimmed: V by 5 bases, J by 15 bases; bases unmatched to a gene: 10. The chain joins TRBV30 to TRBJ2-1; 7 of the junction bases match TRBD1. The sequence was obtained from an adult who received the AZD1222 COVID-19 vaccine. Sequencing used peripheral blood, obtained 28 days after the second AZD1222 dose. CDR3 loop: CAWDLRDSPFF. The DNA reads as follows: TGTGCCTGGGATCTCCGGGACAGCCCGTTCTTC.